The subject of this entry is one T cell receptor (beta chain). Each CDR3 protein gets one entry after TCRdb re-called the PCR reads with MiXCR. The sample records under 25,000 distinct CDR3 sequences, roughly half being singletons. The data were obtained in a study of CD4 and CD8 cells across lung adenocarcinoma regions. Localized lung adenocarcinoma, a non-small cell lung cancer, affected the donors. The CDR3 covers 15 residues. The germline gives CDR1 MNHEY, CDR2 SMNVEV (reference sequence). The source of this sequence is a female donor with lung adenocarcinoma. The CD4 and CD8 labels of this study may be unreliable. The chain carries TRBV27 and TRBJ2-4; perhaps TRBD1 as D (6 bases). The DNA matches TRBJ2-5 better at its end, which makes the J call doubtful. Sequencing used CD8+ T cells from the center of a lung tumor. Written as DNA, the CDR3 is TGTGCCAGCAGTTCAGGGGTATGGGCCAAAAAGACCCAGTACTTC. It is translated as CASSSGVWAKKTQYF.